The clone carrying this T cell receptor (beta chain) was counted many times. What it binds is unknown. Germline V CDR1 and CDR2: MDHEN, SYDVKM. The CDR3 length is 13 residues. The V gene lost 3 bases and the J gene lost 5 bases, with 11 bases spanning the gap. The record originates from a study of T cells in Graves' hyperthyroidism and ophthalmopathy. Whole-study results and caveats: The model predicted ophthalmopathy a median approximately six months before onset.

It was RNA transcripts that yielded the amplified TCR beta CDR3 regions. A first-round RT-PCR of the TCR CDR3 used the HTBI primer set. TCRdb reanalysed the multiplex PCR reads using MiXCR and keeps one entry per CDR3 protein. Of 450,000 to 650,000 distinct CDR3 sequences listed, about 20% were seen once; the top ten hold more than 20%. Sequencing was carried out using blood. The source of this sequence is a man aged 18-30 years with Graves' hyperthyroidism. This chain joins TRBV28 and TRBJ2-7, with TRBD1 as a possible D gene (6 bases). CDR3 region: CASSFGGQDEQYF. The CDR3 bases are TGTGCCAGCAGTTTTGGGGGCCAGGACGAGCAGTACTTC.